This TCR beta chain emerged from a study of blood T cell repertoires in COVID-19 (dated by TCRdb to 2018 to 2021). Regarding the study in general: Collaborator samples came from the United States, Italy and Spain and covered acute and convalescent phases of COVID-19. The material from the prospective study consisted of cDNA or gDNA derived from T cells, B-cell-depleted T cells, or PBMCs. The dataset comprised deeply sampled blood TCRbeta repertoires from subjects exposed to, actively infected with, or recovered from COVID-19. The repertoires were released in a freely available public database intended as a resource for research on the immune response to SARS-CoV-2. The samples were drawn from the first 160 participants of the ongoing ImmuneRACE study and from more than 1,000 subjects provided by 6 global collaborators. Sample metadata almost always included a de-identified subject ID, COVID-19 status, age in years and sex. Where available, HLA class I and class II types were taken from metadata supplied by the sample provider and were not determined by assay-based typing.

Each collaborating institution followed its own protocols to collect whole blood in K2EDTA tubes. Collaborator samples were shipped for TCRbeta analysis as frozen whole blood, isolated PBMCs, or DNA extracted from either sample type. TCRbeta CDR3 regions were amplified from genomic DNA by means of the immunoSEQ Assay, a bias-controlled multiplex PCR. Regarding the original processing steps: Nucleated cell counts per sample were estimated from amplification of reference gene primers within the assay. Sequence reads were collapsed and filtered to measure the absolute abundance of every unique TCRbeta CDR3 rearrangement. For each sample, productive Simpson clonality was calculated as the square root of Simpson's diversity index over productive rearrangements. TCRdb provides this immuneACCESS table in a form limited to in-frame rearrangements. Some clones are lacking; in checked studies, under half of them reflect an unresolved V gene, and why the rest are absent is not known. The V and J calls and clone size come from that table; D and trimming were worked out from the DNA. For this sample the table gives roughly 120,000 clones, of which approximately 81% were detected only once. The leading ten clones occupy approximately 1.5% of the sample.

Unmatched junction bases come to 9, with V trimmed by 7 bases and J by 4 bases. The CDR3 starts with the cysteine, ends with the phenylalanine, and has 14 residues. Only the CDR3 portion is preserved as DNA: 42 bases, with reading frame beginning at the first base. CDR1 and CDR2 were assigned from the germline V gene as SGHRS and YFSETQ. Points the paper makes about the study in general: How much clinical and demographic metadata was included differed by source and by participant, and the metadata was provided uncurated.

Turning to this clone: Its recognized antigen is unknown. It has no much larger one-base neighbor in the sample; base qualities were not kept.

The source material was peripheral blood. This clonotype was obtained from a middle-aged man with acute or convalescent COVID-19. This sequence uses TRBV5-1 and TRBJ2-3; 7 bases in the junction line up with TRBD2. The CDR3 protein: CASGSGGDPDTQYF. The DNA is TGCGCCAGCGGTTCGGGGGGTGACCCAGATACGCAGTATTTT. With the portions outside the CDR3 filled from the reference TRBV5-1 and TRBJ2-3 genes, the complete variable region becomes KAGVTQTPRYLIKTRGQQVTLSCSPISGHRSVSWYQQTPGQGLQFLFEYFSETQRNKGNFPGRFSGRQFSNSRSEMNVSTLELGDSALYLCASGSGGDPDTQYFGPGTRLTVL.